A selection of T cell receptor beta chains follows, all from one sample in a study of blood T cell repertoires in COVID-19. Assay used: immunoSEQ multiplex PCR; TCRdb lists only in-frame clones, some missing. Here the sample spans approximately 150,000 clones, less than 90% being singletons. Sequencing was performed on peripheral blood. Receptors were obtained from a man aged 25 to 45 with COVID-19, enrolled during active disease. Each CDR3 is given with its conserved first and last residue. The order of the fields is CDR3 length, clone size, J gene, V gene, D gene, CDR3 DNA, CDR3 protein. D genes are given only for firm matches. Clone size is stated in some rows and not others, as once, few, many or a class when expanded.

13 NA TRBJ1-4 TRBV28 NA TGTGCCAGCAAGGGGGGGGTGGAGGAAAAACTGTTTTTT CASKGGVEEKLFF
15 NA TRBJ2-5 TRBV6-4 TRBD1 TGTGCCAGCAGTGACTCTACAGGGGTTCGGGAGACCCAGTACTTC CASSDSTGVRETQYF
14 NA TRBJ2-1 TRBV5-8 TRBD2 TGTGCCAGCAGCCGACTAGCGGGAGACGATGAGCAGTTCTTC CASSRLAGDDEQFF
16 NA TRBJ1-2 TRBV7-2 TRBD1 TGTGCCAGCAGCTTTACAGGGGGCGCAGGGGGAGTTGGCTACACCTTC CASSFTGGAGGVGYTF
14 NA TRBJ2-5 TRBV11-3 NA TGTGCCAGCAGCTCCCAACCGGGGAGAGAGACCCAGTACTTC CASSSQPGRETQYF
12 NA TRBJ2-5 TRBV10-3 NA TGTGCCATCAGGGACTCGCAAGAGACCCAGTACTTC CAIRDSQETQYF
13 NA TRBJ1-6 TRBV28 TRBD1 TGTGCCAGCAGTTCGGGACAGAGCTCACCCCTCCACTTT CASSSGQSSPLHF
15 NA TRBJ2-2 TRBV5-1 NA TGCGCCAGCAGCTACGGGACAACGAACACCGGGGAGCTGTTTTTT CASSYGTTNTGELFF
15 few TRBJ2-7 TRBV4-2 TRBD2 TGTGCCAGCAGCCCCGGACTAGCGGGGGCCTACGAGCAGTACTTC CASSPGLAGAYEQYF
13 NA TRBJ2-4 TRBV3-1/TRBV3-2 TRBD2 TGTGCCAGCAGACCAGGACTAGTCGGCATTCAGTACTTC CASRPGLVGIQYF
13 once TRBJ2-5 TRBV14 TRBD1 TGTGCCAGCAGCCATGGACAGGGGAAGACCCAGTACTTC CASSHGQGKTQYF
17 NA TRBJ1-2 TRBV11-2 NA TGTGCCAGCAGCTTAGGGTTGACGGACAACCCTAACTATGGCTACACCTTC CASSLGLTDNPNYGYTF
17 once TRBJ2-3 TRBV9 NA TGTGCCAGCAGCTCCCCGGGCGGGCCACATAGCACAGATACGCAGTATTTT CASSSPGGPHSTDTQYF
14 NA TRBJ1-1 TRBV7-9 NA TGTGCCAGCAGCTTGGGAGTTATGAACACTGAAGCTTTCTTT CASSLGVMNTEAFF
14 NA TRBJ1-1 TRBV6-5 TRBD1 TGTGCCAGCAGCCGGGGACAGATGAACACTGAAGCTTTCTTT CASSRGQMNTEAFF
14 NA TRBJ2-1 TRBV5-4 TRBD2 TGTGCCAGCAGCTTCTCTAGCGGTAACAATGAGCAGTTCTTC CASSFSSGNNEQFF
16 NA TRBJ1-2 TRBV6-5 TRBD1 TGTGCCAGCAGTTACAGCGGCAGGGGGCGGCAAGGAGGCTACACCTTC CASSYSGRGRQGGYTF
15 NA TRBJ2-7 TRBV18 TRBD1 TGTGCCAGCTCGGCGCCAGGGACAGGGGGCTACGAGCAGTACTTC CASSAPGTGGYEQYF
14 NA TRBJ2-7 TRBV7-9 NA TGTGCCAGCAGCCCCCGGGACAAAACCTACGAGCAGTACTTC CASSPRDKTYEQYF
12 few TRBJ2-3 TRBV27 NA TGTGCCAGCAGTACATATGGAGATACGCAGTATTTT CASSTYGDTQYF